This TCR beta chain is drawn from a study of shared T cell receptors in the human thymus. Here immunoSEQ multiplex PCR was the method, and the copy in TCRdb shows in-frame clones only, minus some. The data hold 650,000 to 950,000 clones, with over 75% observed a single time. Deletions cut 0 bases from V and 2 bases from J, with 10 bases between. The CDR3 is 15 residues long. Germline V gene lookup returns CDR1 SGHNT and CDR2 YYREEE (reference sequence). The data were also submitted as part of a second study, on human thymus T cells. That source reports: Having corrective surgery for congenital heart defects, healthy Finnish infants were the ones who donated. Resected material from corrective heart surgery provided the thymus tissue analysed.

Sequences were obtained from thymocytes. The clonotype originates from a girl less than two years old with a congenital heart defect. The chain couples TRBV5-4 to TRBJ2-3; a weak D match, TRBD2 (6 bases). For the CDR3, the DNA is TGTGCCAGCAGCTTGGCCAGCGGGTACACAGATACGCAGTATTTT. Protein: CASSLASGYTDTQYF.